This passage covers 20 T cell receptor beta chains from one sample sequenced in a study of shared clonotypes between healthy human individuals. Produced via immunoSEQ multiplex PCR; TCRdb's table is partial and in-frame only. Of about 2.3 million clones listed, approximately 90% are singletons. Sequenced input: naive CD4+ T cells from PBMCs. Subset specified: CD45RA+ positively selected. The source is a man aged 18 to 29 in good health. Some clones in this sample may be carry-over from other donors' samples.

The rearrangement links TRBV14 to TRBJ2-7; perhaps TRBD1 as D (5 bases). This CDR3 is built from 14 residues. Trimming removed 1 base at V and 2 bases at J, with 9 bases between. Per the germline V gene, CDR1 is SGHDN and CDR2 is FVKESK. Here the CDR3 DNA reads TGTGCCAGCAGCCAAGGTCCAGGGACCTACGAGCAGTACTTC. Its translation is CASSQGPGTYEQYF.

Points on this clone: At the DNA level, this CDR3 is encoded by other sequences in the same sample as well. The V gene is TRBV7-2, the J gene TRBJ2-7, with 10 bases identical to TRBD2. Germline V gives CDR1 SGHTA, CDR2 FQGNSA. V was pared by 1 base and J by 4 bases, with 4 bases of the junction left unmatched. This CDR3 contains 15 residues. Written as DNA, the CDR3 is TGTGCCAGCAGCTTAGAAGCTAGCGGGAGATACGAGCAGTACTTC. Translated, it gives CASSLEASGRYEQYF.

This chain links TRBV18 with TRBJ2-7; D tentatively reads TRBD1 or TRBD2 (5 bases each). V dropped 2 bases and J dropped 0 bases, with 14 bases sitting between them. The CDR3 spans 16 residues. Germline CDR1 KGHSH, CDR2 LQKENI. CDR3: CASSPNTGASSYEQYF. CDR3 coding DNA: TGTGCCAGCTCACCAAATACCGGGGCAAGCTCCTACGAGCAGTACTTC.

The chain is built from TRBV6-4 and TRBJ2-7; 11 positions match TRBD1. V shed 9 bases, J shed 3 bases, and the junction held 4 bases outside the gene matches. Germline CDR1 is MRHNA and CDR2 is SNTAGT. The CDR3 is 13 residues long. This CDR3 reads CARPGQGDYEQYF. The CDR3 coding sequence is TGTGCCAGACCGGGACAGGGGGACTACGAGCAGTACTTC.

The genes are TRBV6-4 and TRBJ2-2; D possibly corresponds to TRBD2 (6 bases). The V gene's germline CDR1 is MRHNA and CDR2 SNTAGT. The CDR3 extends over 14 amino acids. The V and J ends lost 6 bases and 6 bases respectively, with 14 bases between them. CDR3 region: CASRSRPGAGELFF. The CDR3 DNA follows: TGTGCCAGCAGGTCCCGGCCGGGGGCCGGGGAGCTGTTTTTT.

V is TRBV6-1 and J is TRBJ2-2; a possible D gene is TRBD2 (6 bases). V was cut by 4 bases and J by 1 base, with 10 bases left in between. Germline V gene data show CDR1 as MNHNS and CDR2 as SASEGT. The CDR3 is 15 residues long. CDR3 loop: CASSGWGGNTGELFF. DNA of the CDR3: TGTGCCAGCAGTGGTTGGGGAGGGAACACCGGGGAGCTGTTTTTT.

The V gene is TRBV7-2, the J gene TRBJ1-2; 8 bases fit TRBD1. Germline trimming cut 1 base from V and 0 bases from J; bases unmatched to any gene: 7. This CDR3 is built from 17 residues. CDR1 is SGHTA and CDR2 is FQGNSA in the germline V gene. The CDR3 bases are TGTGCCAGCAGCTTAGGGGGACAGGCGGCCTCTAACTATGGCTACACCTTC. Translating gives CASSLGGQAASNYGYTF.

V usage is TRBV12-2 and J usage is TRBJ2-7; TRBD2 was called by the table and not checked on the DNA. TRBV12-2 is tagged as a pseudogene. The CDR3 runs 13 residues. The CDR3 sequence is CASRFHHSLQQYF. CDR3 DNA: TGTGCAAGTCGCTTCCACCATAGTCTCCAGCAGTACTTC.

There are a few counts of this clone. CDR3 nucleotide sequence: TGTGCCTGGAGTGCTGTTACGCCGAATCAGCCCCAGCATTTT. Translating gives CAWSAVTPNQPQHF. The chain employs TRBV30 and TRBJ1-5, with D hard to call. Per the germline V gene, CDR1 is GTSNPN and CDR2 is SVGIG (reference sequence). Trimming removed 1 base at V and 4 bases at J, with 11 bases between. This CDR3 has 14 residues.

CDR3 sequence (DNA): TGTGCCTGGAGTGCCCCGAGAGGGCTTGTTCAGCCCCAGCATTTT. Residues: CAWSAPRGLVQPQHF. V usage is TRBV30 and J usage is TRBJ1-5, with no clear D. Trimming removed 1 base at V and 6 bases at J, with 16 bases between. The CDR3 loop spans 15 amino acids. CDR1 is GTSNPN and CDR2 is SVGIG in the germline V gene (reference sequence). Supplemented by reference TRBV30 and TRBJ1-5, the full variable domain reads SQTIHQWPATLVQPVGSPLSLECTVEGTSNPNLYWYRQAAGRGLQLLFYSVGIGQISSEVPQNLSASRPQDRQFILSSKKLLLSDSGFYLCAWSAPRGLVQPQHFGDGTRLSIL.

As DNA, the CDR3 is TGTGCCAGCAGCCGGAAACCGTGGATGGGACTAGCGGATACTAGCACAGATACGCAGTATTTT. Residues: CASSRKPWMGLADTSTDTQYF. The V and J genes are TRBV9 and TRBJ2-3, with 11 bases identical to TRBD2. The germline V gene encodes CDR1 SGDLS and CDR2 YYNGEE. CDR3 length: 21 amino acids. V shed 4 bases, J shed 0 bases, and the junction held 19 bases outside the gene matches.

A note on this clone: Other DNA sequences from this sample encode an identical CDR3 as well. The CDR3 protein is CASSEPGGGHTEAFF. The CDR3 DNA follows: TGTGCCAGCAGTGAACCGGGCGGGGGGCACACTGAAGCTTTCTTT. The chain employs TRBV6-1 and TRBJ1-1; the D gene is possibly TRBD1 (6 bases). Germline loops: CDR1 MNHNS, CDR2 SASEGT. The CDR3 loop spans 15 amino acids. Trimming took off 2 bases at V and 3 bases at J, with 13 bases between the two ends.

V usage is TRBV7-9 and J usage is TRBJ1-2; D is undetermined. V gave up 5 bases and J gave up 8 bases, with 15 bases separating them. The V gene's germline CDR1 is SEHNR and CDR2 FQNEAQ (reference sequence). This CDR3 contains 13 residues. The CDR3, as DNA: TGTGCCAGCAGCCAAGAGCCGGTGGGAGGCTACACCTTC. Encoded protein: CASSQEPVGGYTF.

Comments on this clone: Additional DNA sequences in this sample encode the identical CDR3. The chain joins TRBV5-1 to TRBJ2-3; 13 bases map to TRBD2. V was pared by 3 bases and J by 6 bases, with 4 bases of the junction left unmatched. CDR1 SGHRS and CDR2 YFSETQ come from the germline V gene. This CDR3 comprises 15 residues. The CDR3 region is CASSSGLAGADTQYF. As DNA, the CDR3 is TGCGCCAGCAGCTCCGGACTAGCGGGAGCCGATACGCAGTATTTT.

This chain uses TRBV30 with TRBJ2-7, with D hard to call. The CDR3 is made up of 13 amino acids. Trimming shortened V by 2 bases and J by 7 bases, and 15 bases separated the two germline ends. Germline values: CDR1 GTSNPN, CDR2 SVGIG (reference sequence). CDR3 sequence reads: CAWSISGLGEQYF. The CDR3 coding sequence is TGTGCCTGGAGTATCTCCGGCCTGGGGGAGCAGTACTTC.

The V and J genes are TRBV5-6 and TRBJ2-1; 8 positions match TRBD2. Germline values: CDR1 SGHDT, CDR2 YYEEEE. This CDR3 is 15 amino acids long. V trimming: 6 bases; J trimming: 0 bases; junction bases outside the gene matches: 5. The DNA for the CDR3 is TGTGCCAGCAACGACGGGACTAGCTCCTACAATGAGCAGTTCTTC. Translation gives CASNDGTSSYNEQFF.

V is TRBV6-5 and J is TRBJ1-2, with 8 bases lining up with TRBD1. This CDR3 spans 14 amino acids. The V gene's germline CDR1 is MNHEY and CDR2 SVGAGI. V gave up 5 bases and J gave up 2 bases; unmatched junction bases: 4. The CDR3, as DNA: TGTGCCAGCAGTGGACGGACAGGGAACTATGGCTACACCTTC. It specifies CASSGRTGNYGYTF.

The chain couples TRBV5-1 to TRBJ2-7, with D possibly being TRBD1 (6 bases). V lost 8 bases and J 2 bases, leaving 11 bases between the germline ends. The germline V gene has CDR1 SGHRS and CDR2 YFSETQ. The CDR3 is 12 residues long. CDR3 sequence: CASGDTTYEQYF. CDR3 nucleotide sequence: TGCGCCAGTGGGGACACGACCTACGAGCAGTACTTC.

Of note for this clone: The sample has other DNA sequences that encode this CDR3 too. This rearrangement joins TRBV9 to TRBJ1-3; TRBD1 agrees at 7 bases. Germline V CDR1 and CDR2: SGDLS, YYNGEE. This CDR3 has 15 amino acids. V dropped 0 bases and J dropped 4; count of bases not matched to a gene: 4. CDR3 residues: CASSVATGSGNTIYF. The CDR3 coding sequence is TGTGCCAGCAGCGTAGCGACAGGGTCAGGAAACACCATATATTTT.

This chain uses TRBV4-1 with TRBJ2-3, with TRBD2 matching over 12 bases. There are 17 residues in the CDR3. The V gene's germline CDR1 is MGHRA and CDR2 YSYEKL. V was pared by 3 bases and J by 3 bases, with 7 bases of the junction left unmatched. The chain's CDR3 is CASSQTTGLAGTDTQYF. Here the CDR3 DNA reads TGCGCCAGCAGCCAGACTACCGGACTAGCGGGGACAGATACGCAGTATTTT.